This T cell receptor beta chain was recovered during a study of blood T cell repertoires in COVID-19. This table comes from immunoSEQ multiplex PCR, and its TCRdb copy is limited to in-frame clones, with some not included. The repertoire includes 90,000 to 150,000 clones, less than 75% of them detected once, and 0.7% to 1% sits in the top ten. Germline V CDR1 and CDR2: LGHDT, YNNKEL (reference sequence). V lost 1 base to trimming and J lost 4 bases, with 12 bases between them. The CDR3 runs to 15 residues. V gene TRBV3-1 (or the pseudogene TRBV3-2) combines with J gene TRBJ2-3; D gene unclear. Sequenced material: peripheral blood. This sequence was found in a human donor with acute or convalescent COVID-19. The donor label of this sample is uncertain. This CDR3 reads CASSQGASSADTQYF. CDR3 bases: TGTGCCAGCAGCCAAGGAGCTTCGAGCGCAGATACGCAGTATTTT.